The next 11 T cell receptor beta chains were all read from a single sample in a study of graft-versus-host responses after intestinal transplantation. Sequencing was performed with immunoSEQ multiplex PCR; in TCRdb, only in-frame clones are kept and a portion is missing. The table has about 41,000 clones, around 96% seen once. Their target antigens are unknown. Sequences were derived from unstimulated CD8+ T cells sorted from spleen or lymph node cells, sampled before transplant. The receptors here all came from a human donor who was the organ donor for an intestinal transplant.

The V call is TRBV6-5, the J call TRBJ2-7; D is undetermined. This CDR3 contains 13 residues. Germline assignment: CDR1 MNHEY and CDR2 SVGAGI. The V end was cut by 5 bases, the J end by 1 base, with 9 bases between. In DNA form, the CDR3 reads TGTGCCAGCAGTACCAGGCAGTCCTACGAGCAGTACTTC. Translated: CASSTRQSYEQYF.

The rearrangement uses TRBV7-9 and TRBJ1-1, with 9 bases identical to TRBD1. CDR3 length equals 15 residues. The V and J ends lost 5 bases and 4 bases, in that order; junction bases with no gene match: 8. In germline, CDR1 is SEHNR, CDR2 FQNEAQ (reference sequence). CDR3 loop: CASSPQTGGFTEAFF. CDR3 bases: TGTGCCAGCAGCCCACAGACAGGGGGGTTCACTGAAGCTTTCTTT.

The chain employs TRBV5-1 and TRBJ1-2; 9 bases are shared with TRBD1. V lost 4 bases, J lost 3 bases, and 10 bases stayed unmatched. The germline V gene has CDR1 SGHRS and CDR2 YFSETQ. The CDR3 is 16 residues long. The CDR3 protein is CASSVEPTGGYYGYTF. CDR3 nucleotides: TGCGCCAGCAGCGTAGAACCGACAGGGGGATACTATGGCTACACCTTC.

The chain employs TRBV5-6 and TRBJ2-7; 11 nucleotides agree with TRBD1. Germline V lookup: CDR1 SGHDT, CDR2 YYEEEE. After removal of 4 bases from V and 6 bases from J, the junction contained 12 bases not matched to a gene. The CDR3 extends over 16 amino acids. The CDR3 here is CASSHGTGGLESEQYF. Written as DNA, the CDR3 is TGTGCCAGCAGCCACGGGACAGGGGGGCTCGAAAGCGAGCAGTACTTC.

This chain links TRBV27 with TRBJ1-1; D is unclear. This CDR3 has 13 residues. Trimming left V 2 bases short and J 1 base short, with 5 bases between. The V gene's germline CDR1 is MNHEY and CDR2 SMNVEV (reference sequence). CDR3 sequence: CASSLQRNTEAFF. In nucleotides, the CDR3 is TGTGCCAGCAGTTTACAGCGGAACACTGAAGCTTTCTTT.

V is TRBV9 and J is TRBJ1-2; D not resolved. Germline-derived CDR1 and CDR2 are SGDLS and YYNGEE. The CDR3 totals 14 residues. V lost 3 bases, J lost 5 bases, and 14 bases lay in between. CDR3 residues: CASSALTGGYGYTF. DNA for the CDR3: TGTGCCAGCAGCGCGTTAACGGGAGGGTATGGCTACACCTTC.

The CDR3 sequence is CASSPTDRFNEQYF. The CDR3, as DNA: TGTGCCAGCAGCCCGACGGACCGATTCAACGAGCAGTACTTC. The chain combines TRBV7-9 with TRBJ2-7; D call uncertain. The V and J ends lost 5 bases and 5 bases respectively, with 16 bases between them. Per germline, CDR1 SEHNR and CDR2 FQNEAQ (reference sequence). The CDR3 has 14 amino acids.

The chain has TRBV19 and TRBJ1-1; D uncertain. The germline gives CDR1 LNHDA, CDR2 SQIVND (reference sequence). The CDR3 totals 13 residues. The V end lost 7 bases, the J end lost 0 bases, and 9 bases lay between the germline ends. The CDR3: CASTPTVNTEAFF. The DNA of the CDR3 is TGTGCCAGTACCCCCACGGTGAACACTGAAGCTTTCTTT.

The V gene is TRBV7-6, the J gene TRBJ2-2; no clear D gene. The CDR3 totals 14 residues. Germline assignment: CDR1 SGHVS and CDR2 FNYEAQ. Trimming removed 1 base at V and 0 bases at J, with 3 bases between. CDR3 in amino acids: CASSLEPNTGELFF. Written as DNA, the CDR3 is TGTGCCAGCAGCTTAGAACCGAACACCGGGGAGCTGTTTTTT.

Comments on this clone: The same CDR3 can be traced to other DNA sequences in this sample. The chain has TRBV4-1 and TRBJ2-1, with D tentatively TRBD2 (5 bases). Germline CDR1 is MGHRA and CDR2 is YSYEKL. Trimming removed 5 bases from V and 0 bases from J, with 11 bases in between. The CDR3 has 15 residues. As DNA, the CDR3 is TGCGCCAGCAGCTACGACTATAGCTCCTACAATGAGCAGTTCTTC. It specifies CASSYDYSSYNEQFF.

There are a few counts of this clone. The V and J genes are TRBV7-9 and TRBJ2-3, with D tentatively TRBD1 or TRBD2 (6 bases each). In germline, CDR1 is SEHNR, CDR2 FQNEAQ (reference sequence). The CDR3 runs to 15 residues. Trimming shortened V by 5 bases and J by 0 bases, and 12 bases separated the two germline ends. DNA for the CDR3: TGTGCCAGCAGCGGGGGGCGGGGTAGCACAGATACGCAGTATTTT. Protein sequence: CASSGGRGSTDTQYF.